This paragraph covers one TCR beta chain sequence. The CDR3 totals 12 residues. The V gene's germline CDR1 is MRHNA and CDR2 SNTAGT. Trimming took off 6 bases at V and 10 bases at J, with 13 bases between the two ends. The data were obtained in a study of yellow fever vaccine responses in identical twins. Using its own MiXCR run on the RT-PCR reads, TCRdb lists one record per CDR3 protein. The sample contains 20,000 to 25,000 distinct CDR3 sequences, over 75% of which appear only once. The receptor comes from a woman aged 18 to 35 who received the yellow fever vaccine. Source: T cells from blood (PBMCs), unsorted or a sorted subset (not recorded which), taken before or after yellow fever vaccination (not recorded which). This sequence joins TRBV6-4 and TRBJ2-4; D call uncertain. CDR3 region: CASSASQSIQYF. The CDR3 region has the DNA TGTGCCAGCAGCGCCTCTCAGAGTATTCAGTACTTC.